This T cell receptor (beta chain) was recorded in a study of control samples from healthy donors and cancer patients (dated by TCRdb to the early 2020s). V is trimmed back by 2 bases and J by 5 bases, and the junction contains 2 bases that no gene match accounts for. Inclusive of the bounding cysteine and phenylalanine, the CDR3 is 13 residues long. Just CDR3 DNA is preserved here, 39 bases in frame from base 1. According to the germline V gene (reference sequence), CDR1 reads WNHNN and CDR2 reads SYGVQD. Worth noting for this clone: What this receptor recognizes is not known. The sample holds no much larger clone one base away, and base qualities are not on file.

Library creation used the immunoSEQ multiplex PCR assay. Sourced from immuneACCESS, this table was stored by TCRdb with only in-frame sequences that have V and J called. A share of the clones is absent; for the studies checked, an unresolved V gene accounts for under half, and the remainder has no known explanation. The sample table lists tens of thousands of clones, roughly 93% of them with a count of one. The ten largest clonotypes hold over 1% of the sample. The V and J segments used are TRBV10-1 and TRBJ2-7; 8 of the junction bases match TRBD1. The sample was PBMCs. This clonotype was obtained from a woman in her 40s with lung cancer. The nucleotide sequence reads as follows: TGCGCCAGCAGTGAGGGACAGGGCAACGAGCAGTACTTC. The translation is CASSEGQGNEQYF.